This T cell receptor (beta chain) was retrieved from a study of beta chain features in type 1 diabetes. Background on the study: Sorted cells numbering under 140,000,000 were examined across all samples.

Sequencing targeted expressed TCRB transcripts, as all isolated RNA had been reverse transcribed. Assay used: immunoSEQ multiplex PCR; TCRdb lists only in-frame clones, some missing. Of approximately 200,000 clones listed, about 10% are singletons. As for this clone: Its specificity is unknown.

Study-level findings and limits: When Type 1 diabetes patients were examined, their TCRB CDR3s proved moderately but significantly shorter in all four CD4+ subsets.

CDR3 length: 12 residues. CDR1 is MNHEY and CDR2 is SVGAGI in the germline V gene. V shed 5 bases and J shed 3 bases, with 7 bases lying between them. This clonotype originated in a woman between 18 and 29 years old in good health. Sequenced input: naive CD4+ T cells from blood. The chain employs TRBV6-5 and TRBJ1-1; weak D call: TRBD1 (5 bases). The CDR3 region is CASSARDTEAFF. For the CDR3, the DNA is TGTGCCAGCAGTGCCAGGGACACTGAAGCTTTCTTT.